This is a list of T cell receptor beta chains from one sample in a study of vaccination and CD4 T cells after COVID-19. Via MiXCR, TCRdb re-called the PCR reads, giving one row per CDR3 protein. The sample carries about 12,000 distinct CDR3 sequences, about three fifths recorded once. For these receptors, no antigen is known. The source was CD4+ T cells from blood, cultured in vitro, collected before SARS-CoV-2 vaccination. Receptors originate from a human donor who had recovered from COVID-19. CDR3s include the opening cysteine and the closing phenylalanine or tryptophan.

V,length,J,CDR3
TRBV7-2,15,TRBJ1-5,CASSTSRDRGLAQHF
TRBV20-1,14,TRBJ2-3,CSAIPSLVTDTQYF
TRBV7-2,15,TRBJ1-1,CASSLVSAGGTEAFF
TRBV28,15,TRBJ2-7,CASRGSGTGLNEQYF
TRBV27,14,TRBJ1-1,CASSPAHLNTEAFF
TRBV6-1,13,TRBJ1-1,CASSGTGHTEAFF
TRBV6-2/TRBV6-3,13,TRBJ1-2,CASSGQQNYGYTF
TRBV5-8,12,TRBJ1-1,CASSLRGGEAFF
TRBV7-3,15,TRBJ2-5,CASSSGLAGQETQYF
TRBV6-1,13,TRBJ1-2,CASSLGTGGGYTF
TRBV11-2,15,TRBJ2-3,CASSLVSSTTDTQYF
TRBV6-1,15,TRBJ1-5,CASSFAGGSNQPQHF
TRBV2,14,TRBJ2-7,CASRNRDRSYEQYF
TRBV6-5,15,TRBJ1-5,CASSYSNRDGTPQHF
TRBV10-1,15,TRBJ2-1,CASSAKGPIGNEQFF
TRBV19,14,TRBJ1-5,CASSISHSNQPQHF
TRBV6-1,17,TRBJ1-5,CASSPRVGTYSNQPQHF
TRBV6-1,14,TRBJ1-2,CASRRQSSNYGYTF
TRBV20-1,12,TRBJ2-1,CSAARGLGEQFF
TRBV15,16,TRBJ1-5,CATSRDRTGLTGTQHF
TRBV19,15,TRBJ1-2,CASSIPGGAYYGYTF
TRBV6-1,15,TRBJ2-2,CACSLGQGNTGELFF
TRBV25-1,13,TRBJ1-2,CASSRQDLYGYTF
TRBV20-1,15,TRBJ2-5,CSARDGGTTQETQYF
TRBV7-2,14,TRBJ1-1,CASSSRGLDTEAFF
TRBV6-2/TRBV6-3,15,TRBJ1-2,CASSQARTHTYGYTF
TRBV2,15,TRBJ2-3,CASRNQRGFTDTQYF
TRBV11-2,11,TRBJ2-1,CASSSVHEQFF
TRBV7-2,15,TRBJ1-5,CASSLRDSRNQPQHF
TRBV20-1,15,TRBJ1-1,CSASKVGTLNTEAFF
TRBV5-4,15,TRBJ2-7,CASSLAGTDLTRQYF
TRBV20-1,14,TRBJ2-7,CSAPTSGISYEQYF
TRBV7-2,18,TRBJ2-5,CASSLGRIARALKETQYF
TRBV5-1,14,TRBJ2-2,CASRVRGLDGELFF
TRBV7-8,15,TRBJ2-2,CASRAETGISGELFF
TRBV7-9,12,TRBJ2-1,CASSAQGDEQFF
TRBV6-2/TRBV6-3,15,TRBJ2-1,CASRGSGTSREEQFF
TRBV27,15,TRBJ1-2,CASSLLSGGGYGYTF
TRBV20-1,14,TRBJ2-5,CSGDMGGGQETQYF
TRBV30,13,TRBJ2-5,CASSSGGRETQYF
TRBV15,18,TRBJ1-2,CATSGTLFSGPTHRGYTF
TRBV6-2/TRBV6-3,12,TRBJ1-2,CASRRTACGYTF
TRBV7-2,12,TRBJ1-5,CASSSTGGPQHF
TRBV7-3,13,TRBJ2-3,CASSQTRTDTQYF
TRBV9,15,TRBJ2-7,CASSVQALGAYEQYF
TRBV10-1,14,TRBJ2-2,CASSLAGEAGELFF
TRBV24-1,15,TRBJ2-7,CATSDDGTGHYEQYF
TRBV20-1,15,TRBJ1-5,CSARPGAGGYQPQHF
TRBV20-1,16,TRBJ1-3,CSARGATGEYGNTIYF
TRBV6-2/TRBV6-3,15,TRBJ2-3,CASSNRDGRTDTQYF
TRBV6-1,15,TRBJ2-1,CASRPTGVPYNEQFF
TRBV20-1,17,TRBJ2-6,CSARSRLAVSGANVLTF
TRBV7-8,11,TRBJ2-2,CASSATPELFF
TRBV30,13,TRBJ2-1,CAWSGSSYNEQFF
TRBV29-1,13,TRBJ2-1,CSAGTSGYNEQFF
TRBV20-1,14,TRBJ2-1,CSALRGRLYNEQFF